Listed below are T cell receptor beta chains from one sample, sequenced in a study of cytomegalovirus exposure and HLA in healthy donors. The table came from immunoSEQ multiplex PCR; TCRdb's copy has only in-frame clones and leaves some out. The sample lists about 140,000 clones; about 75% were seen once. Sequenced sample: PBMCs. The source is a middle-aged man in good health and CMV-seronegative. Each CDR3 is given with its conserved first and last residue. D genes are given only for firm matches. Only some rows state a clone size, as once, few, many or a class for expanded clones.

>13|-|-|TRBV29-1|TRBJ1-1
CSVELGLNTEAFF
TGCAGCGTTGAACTGGGCCTGAACACTGAAGCTTTCTTT
>16|once|TRBD2|TRBV10-3|TRBJ2-7
CAISELAGGQNYEQYF
TGTGCCATCAGTGAACTAGCGGGGGGTCAAAACTACGAGCAGTACTTC
>14|-|-|TRBV12-5|TRBJ1-5
CASGLKQGAQPQHF
TGTGCTAGTGGTTTGAAGCAGGGCGCTCAGCCCCAGCATTTT
>15|-|-|TRBV5-1|TRBJ2-5
CASSLLPRAQETQYF
TGCGCCAGCAGCTTGCTTCCACGAGCCCAAGAGACCCAGTACTTC
>18|few|-|TRBV12-2|TRBJ2-1
CASRLGMTGTETYNEQFF
TGTGCAAGTCGCTTAGGGATGACCGGGACAGAGACCTACAATGAGCAGTTCTTC
>13|-|TRBD2|TRBV2|TRBJ2-5
CASQRGVQETQYF
TGTGCCAGCCAACGGGGGGTCCAAGAGACCCAGTACTTC
>14|-|TRBD2|TRBV13|TRBJ2-7
CASSLVGGTYEQYF
TGTGCCAGCAGCTTAGTCGGGGGGACCTACGAGCAGTACTTC
>10|-|-|TRBV6-5|TRBJ1-2
CATRRDGYTF
TGTGCCACACGGAGGGATGGCTACACCTTC
>16|-|-|TRBV14|TRBJ1-6
CASSQDLAGNNSPLHF
TGTGCCAGCAGCCAAGATTTGGCAGGGAATAATTCACCCCTCCACTTT
>14|-|-|TRBV11-2|TRBJ2-7
CASSLAPQEYEQYF
TGTGCCAGCAGCTTAGCGCCTCAGGAATACGAGCAGTACTTC
>13|-|-|TRBV5-1|TRBJ1-1
CASFYEGNTEAFF
TGCGCCAGCTTCTACGAGGGGAACACTGAAGCTTTCTTT
>15|-|TRBD2|TRBV27|TRBJ2-1
CASSTIAGGPCEQFF
TGTGCCAGCAGTACGATAGCGGGGGGGCCTTGCGAACAGTTCTTC
>14|-|-|TRBV7-9|TRBJ1-2
CASSQWEPNYGYTF
TGTGCCAGCAGCCAGTGGGAGCCTAACTATGGCTACACCTTC
>15|-|TRBD1|TRBV5-1|TRBJ2-1
CASSLRDRGSNEQFF
TGCGCCAGCAGCTTGAGAGACAGGGGTTCAAATGAGCAGTTCTTC
>13|-|-|TRBV7-9|TRBJ1-3
CASSLGAGNTIYF
TGTGCCAGCAGCTTGGGCGCTGGAAACACCATATATTTT
>13|-|-|TRBV5-8|TRBJ2-5
CASSLRVKETQYF
TGTGCCAGCAGCCTCCGGGTTAAAGAGACCCAGTACTTC